Following are 5 T cell receptor beta chains from one sample sequenced in a study of blood T cell repertoires in COVID-19. Libraries were prepared by immunoSEQ multiplex PCR; TCRdb keeps only in-frame clonotypes and omits some of them. The table lists 35,000 to 50,000 clones, less than 85% of them singletons, with 4% to 5.5% in the top ten. Sequences were obtained from peripheral blood. The receptors were gathered from a woman aged 70-85 years with acute or convalescent COVID-19.

The chain has TRBV7-3 and TRBJ2-1; TRBD1 matches at 10 bases. CDR3 length equals 15 residues. V dropped 5 bases and J dropped 7; count of bases not matched to a gene: 8. Germline V gene sequence: CDR1 SGHTA, CDR2 FQGTGA. CDR3 loop: CASSRRQGALNEQFF. The CDR3 bases are TGTGCCAGCAGCCGACGACAGGGGGCTCTGAATGAGCAGTTCTTC.

The V call is TRBV11-2, the J call TRBJ2-5; 7 bases match TRBD2. This CDR3 is 12 amino acids long. Germline V gene lookup returns CDR1 SGHAT and CDR2 FQNNGV. The ends lost 5 bases at V and 5 bases at J; junction bases unmatched: 2. The CDR3 here is CASSHGGETQYF. DNA of the CDR3: TGTGCCAGCAGCCACGGGGGGGAGACCCAGTACTTC.

The chain links TRBV11-3 to TRBJ2-1, with 12 bases fitting TRBD2. CDR3 length equals 17 residues. Germline values: CDR1 SGHNT, CDR2 YENEEA. V shed 3 bases and J 0 bases; nucleotides not matched to a gene: 3. The CDR3 sequence is CASSLTSGRRSYNEQFF. CDR3 DNA sequence: TGTGCCAGCAGCTTGACTAGCGGGAGACGCTCCTACAATGAGCAGTTCTTC.

There are a few counts of this clone. This chain connects TRBV29-1 to TRBJ2-2; possibly TRBD1 for D (5 bases). CDR3 length equals 12 residues. Germline values: CDR1 SQVTM, CDR2 ANQGSEA. The germline V and J ends were trimmed by 4 bases and 7 bases, with 10 bases remaining between them. The CDR3 sequence is CSVGQGGGELFF. In DNA form, the CDR3 reads TGCAGCGTTGGCCAGGGTGGCGGGGAGCTGTTTTTT.

This clone was seen more than once but under ten times. The V gene is TRBV12-2, the J gene TRBJ1-1; TRBD1 is the table's D call and was not checked against the DNA. TRBV12-2 is deemed a pseudogene. This CDR3 contains 16 residues. The CDR3 region has the DNA TGTGCAAGTCGCTTGGACAGGGGGCCAGTGAACACTGAAGCTTTCTTT. Its translation: CASRLDRGPVNTEAFF.